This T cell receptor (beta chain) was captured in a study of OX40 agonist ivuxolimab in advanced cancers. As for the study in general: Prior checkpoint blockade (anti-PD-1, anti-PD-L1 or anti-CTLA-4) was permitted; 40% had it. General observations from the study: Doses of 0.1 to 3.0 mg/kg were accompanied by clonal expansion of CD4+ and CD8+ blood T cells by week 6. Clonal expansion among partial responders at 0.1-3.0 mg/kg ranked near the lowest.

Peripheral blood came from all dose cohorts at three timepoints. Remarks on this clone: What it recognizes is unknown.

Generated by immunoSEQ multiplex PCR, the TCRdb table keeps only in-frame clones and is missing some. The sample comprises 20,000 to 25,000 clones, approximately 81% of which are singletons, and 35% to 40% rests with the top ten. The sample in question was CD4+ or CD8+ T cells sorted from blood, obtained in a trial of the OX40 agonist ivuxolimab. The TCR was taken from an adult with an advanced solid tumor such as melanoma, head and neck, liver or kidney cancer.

The DNA for the CDR3 is TGTGCCAGCAGTCTGTCTGTGACCCAGTACTTC. Encoded protein: CASSLSVTQYF. This sequence joins TRBV25-1 and TRBJ2-5; D ambiguous. Germline lookup yields CDR1 MGHDK and CDR2 SYGVNS. Between the trimmed V and J ends, which lost 5 bases and 7 bases, there was a span of 8 bases. CDR3 length: 11 residues.